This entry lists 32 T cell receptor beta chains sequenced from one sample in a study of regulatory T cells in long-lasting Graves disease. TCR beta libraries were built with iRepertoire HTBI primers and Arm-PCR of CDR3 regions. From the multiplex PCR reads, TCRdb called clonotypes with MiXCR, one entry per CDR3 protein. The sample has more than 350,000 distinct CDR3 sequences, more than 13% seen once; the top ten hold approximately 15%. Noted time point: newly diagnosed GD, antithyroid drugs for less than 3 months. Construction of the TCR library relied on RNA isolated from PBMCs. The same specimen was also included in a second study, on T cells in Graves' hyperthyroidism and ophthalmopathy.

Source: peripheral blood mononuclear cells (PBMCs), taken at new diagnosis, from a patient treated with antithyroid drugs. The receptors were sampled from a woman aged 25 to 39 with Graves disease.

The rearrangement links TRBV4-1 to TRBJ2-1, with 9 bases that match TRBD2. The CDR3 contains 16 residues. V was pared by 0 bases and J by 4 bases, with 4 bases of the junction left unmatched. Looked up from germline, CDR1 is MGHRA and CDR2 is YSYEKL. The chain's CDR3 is CASSQDQAGGYNEQFF. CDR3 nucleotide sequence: TGCGCCAGCAGCCAAGATCAAGCGGGAGGATACAATGAGCAGTTCTTC.

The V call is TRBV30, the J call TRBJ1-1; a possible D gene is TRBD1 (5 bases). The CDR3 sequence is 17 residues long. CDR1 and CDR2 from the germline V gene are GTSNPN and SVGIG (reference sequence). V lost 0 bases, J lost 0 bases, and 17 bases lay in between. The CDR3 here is CAWSVRRGGFLNTEAFF. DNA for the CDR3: TGTGCCTGGAGTGTACGCCGGGGGGGGTTTTTGAACACTGAAGCTTTCTTT.

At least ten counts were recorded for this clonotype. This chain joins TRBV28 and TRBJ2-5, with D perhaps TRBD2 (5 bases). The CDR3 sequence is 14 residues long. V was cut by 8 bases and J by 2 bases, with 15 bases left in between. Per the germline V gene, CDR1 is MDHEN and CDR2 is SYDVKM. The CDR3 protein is CASGPRTGQETQYF. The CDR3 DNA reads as TGTGCCAGCGGACCCCGGACGGGACAAGAGACCCAGTACTTC.

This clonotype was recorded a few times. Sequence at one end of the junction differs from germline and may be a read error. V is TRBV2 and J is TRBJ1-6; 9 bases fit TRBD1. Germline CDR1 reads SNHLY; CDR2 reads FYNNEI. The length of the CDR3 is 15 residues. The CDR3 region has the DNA TGTGCCAGCAATCAAGGACAGGGGTGGAGTTCATCCCTCCACTTT. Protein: CASNQGQGWSSSLHF.

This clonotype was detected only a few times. CDR3 residues: CASSWTVSYEQYF. The DNA of the CDR3 is TGTGCCAGCAGTTGGACAGTTAGTTACGAGCAGTACTTC. V usage is TRBV12-3 or TRBV12-4 and J usage is TRBJ2-7; TRBD1 is a possible D gene (6 bases). The CDR3 extends over 13 amino acids. Trimming removed 4 bases at V and 4 bases at J, with 11 bases between.

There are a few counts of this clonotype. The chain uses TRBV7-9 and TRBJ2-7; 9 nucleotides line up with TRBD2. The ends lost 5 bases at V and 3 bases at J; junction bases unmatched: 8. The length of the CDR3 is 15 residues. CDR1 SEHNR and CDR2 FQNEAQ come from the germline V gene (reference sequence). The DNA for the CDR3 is TGTGCCAGCAGCGCGACTAGCGGAGACGACTACGAGCAGTACTTC. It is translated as CASSATSGDDYEQYF.

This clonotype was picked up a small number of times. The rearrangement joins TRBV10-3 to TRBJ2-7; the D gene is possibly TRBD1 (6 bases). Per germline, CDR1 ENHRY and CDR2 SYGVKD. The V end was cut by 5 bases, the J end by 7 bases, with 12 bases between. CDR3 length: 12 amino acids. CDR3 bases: TGTGCCATCAGTAGTTCAGGGGATGAGCAGTACTTC. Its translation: CAISSSGDEQYF.

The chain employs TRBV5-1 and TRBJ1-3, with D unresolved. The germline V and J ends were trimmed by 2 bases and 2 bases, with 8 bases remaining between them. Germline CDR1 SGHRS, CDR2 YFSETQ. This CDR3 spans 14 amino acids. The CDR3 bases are TGCGCCAGCAGCTTCGGTGAACCTGGAAACACCATATATTTT. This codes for CASSFGEPGNTIYF.

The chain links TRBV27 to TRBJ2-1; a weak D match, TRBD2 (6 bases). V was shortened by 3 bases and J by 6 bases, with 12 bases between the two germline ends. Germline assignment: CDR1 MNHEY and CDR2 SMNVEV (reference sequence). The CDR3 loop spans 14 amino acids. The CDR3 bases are TGTGCCAGCAGTTTTGGCGGGATGGGCAATGAGCAGTTCTTC. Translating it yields CASSFGGMGNEQFF.

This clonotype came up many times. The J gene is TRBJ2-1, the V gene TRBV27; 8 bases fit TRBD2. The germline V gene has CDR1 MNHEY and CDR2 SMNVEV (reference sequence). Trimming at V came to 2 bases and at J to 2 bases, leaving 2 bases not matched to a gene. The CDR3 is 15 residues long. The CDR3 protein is CASSLGTSPYNEQFF. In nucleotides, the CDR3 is TGTGCCAGCAGTTTAGGGACTAGTCCCTACAATGAGCAGTTCTTC.

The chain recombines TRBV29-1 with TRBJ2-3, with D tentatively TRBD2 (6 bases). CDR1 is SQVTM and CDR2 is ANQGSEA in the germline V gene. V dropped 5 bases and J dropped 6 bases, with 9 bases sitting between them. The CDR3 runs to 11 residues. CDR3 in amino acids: CSVPRGDTQYF. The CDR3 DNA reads TGCAGCGTTCCCCGGGGGGATACGCAGTATTTT.

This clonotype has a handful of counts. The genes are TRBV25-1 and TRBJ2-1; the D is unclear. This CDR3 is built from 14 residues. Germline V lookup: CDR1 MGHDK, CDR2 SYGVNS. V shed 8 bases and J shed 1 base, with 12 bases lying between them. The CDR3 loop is CASQASESYNEQFF. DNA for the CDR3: TGTGCCAGCCAAGCATCCGAGTCCTACAATGAGCAGTTCTTC.

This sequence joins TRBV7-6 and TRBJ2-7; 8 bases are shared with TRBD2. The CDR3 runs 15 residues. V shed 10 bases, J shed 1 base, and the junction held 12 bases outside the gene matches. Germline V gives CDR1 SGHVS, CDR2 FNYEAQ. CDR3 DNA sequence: TGTGCCACCCGCCGGGAAGCGGGAGAATCCTACGAGCAGTACTTC. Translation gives CATRREAGESYEQYF.

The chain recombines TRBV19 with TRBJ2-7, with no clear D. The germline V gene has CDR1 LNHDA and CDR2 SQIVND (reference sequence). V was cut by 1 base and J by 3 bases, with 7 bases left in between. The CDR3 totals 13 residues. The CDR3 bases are TGTGCCAGTAGTATAGCTCCGGGCTACGAGCAGTACTTC. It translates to CASSIAPGYEQYF.

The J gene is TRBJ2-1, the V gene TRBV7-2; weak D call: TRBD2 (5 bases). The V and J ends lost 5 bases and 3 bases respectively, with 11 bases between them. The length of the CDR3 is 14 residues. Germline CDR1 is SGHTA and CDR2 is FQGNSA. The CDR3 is CASSPEDFYNEQFF. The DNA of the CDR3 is TGTGCCAGCAGCCCCGAGGACTTCTACAATGAGCAGTTCTTC. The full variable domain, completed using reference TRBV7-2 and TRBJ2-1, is GAGVSQSPSNKVTEKGKDVELRCDPISGHTALYWYRQSLGQGLEFLIYFQGNSAPDKSGLPSDRFSAERTGGSVSTLTIQRTQQEDSAVYLCASSPEDFYNEQFFGPGTRLTVL.

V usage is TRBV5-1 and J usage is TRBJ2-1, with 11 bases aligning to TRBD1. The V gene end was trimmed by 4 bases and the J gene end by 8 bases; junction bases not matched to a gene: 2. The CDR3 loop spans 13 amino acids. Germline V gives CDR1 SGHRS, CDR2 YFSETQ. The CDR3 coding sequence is TGCGCCAGCAGCGGACAGGGGGCGTATGAGCAGTTCTTC. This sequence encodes CASSGQGAYEQFF.

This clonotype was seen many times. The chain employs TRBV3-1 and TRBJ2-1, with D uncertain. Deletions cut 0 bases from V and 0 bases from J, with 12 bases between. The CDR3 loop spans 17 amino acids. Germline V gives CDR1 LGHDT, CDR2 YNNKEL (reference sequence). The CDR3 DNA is TGTGCCAGCAGCCAAGATCCCCCCCTGAGCTCCTACAATGAGCAGTTCTTC. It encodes CASSQDPPLSSYNEQFF.

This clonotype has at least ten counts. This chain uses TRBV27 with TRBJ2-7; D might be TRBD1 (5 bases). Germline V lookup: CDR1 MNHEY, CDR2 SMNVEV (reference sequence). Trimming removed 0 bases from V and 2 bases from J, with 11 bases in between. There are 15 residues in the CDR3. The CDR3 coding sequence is TGTGCCAGCAGTTTATCGGGCGGCAGGGCCTACGAGCAGTACTTC. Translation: CASSLSGGRAYEQYF.

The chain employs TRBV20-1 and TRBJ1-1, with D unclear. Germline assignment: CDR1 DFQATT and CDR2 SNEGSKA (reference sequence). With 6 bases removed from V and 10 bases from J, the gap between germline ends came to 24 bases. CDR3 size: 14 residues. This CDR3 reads CSAVGFSGLLVAFF. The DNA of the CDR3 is TGCAGTGCCGTAGGCTTTTCTGGGCTGTTGGTAGCTTTCTTT.

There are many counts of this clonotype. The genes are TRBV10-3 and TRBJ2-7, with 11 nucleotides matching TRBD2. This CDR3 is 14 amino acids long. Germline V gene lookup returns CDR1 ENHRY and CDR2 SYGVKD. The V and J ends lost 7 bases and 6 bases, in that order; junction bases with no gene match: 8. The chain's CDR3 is CAINSLAGVAEQYF. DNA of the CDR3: TGTGCCATCAACTCACTAGCGGGAGTTGCCGAGCAGTACTTC.

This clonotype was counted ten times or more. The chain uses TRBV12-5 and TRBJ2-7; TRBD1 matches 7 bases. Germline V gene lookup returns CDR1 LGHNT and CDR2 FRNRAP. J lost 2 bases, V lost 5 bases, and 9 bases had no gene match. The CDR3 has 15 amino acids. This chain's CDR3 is CASGPGTEKTYEQYF. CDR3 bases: TGTGCTAGTGGTCCTGGGACAGAAAAAACCTACGAGCAGTACTTC.

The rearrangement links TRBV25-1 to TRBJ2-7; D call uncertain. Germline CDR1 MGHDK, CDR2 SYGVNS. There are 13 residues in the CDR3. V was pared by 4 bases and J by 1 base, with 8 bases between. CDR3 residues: CASSAQSSYEQYF. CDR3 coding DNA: TGTGCCAGCAGTGCGCAATCGTCCTACGAGCAGTACTTC.

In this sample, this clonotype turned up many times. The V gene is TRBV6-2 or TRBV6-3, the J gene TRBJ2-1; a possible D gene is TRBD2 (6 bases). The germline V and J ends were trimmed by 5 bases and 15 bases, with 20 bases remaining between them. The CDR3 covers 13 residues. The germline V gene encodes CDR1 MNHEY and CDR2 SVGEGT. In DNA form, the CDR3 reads TGTGCCAGCAGTGAGCGGAGGGGCGGGTCGGGGTTCTTC. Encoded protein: CASSERRGGSGFF.

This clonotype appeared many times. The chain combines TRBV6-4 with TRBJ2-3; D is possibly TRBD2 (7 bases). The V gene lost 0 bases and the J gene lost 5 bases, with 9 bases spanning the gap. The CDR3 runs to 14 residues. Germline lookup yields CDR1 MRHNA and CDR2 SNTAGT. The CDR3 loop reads CASSDSRGGDTQYF. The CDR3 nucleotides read TGTGCCAGCAGTGACTCGAGGGGGGGAGATACGCAGTATTTT.

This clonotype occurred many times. The CDR3 spells CASSETGIMNTEAFF. The CDR3 DNA reads TGTGCCAGCAGCGAGACAGGGATTATGAACACTGAAGCTTTCTTT. This chain connects TRBV7-8 to TRBJ1-1; 7 bases line up with TRBD1. V was pared by 5 bases and J by 0 bases, with 6 bases of the junction left unmatched. The CDR3 has 15 amino acids. Germline CDR1 and CDR2: SGHVS and FQNEAQ.

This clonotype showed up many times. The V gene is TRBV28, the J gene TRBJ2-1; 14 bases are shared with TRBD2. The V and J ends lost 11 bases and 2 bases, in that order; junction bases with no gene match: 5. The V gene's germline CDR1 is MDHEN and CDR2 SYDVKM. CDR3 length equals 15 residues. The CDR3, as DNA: TGTGCCGGAGGGACTAGCGGGAGCCCCTACAATGAGCAGTTCTTC. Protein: CAGGTSGSPYNEQFF.

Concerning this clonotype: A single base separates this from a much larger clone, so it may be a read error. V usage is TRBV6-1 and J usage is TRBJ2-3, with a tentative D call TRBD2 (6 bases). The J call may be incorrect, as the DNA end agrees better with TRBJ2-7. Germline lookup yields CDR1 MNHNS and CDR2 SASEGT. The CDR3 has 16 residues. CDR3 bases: TGTGCCAGCAGTGGCTGGACTACCGTCAGCTCCTACGAGCAGTACTTC. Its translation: CASSGWTTVSSYEQYF.

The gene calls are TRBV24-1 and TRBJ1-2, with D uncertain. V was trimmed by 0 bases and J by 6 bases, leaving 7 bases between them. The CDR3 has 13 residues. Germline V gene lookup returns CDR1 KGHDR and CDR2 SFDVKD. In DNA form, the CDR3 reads TGTGCCACCAGTGATTTGCAAGAAGATGGCTACACCTTC. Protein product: CATSDLQEDGYTF.

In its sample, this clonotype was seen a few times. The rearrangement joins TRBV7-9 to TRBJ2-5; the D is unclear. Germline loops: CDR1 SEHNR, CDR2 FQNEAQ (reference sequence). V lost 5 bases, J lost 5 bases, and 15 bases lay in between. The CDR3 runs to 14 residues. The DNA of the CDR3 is TGTGCCAGCAGCCCCTTGAGGCCTCGGGAGACCCAGTACTTC. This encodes CASSPLRPRETQYF.

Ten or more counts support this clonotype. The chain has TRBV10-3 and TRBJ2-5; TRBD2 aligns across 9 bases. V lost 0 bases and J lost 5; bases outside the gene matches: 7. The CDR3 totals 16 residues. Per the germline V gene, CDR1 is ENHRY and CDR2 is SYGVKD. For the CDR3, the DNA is TGTGCCATCAGTGAGTCGGGCCTAGCGGGAAGGGAGACCCAGTACTTC. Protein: CAISESGLAGRETQYF.

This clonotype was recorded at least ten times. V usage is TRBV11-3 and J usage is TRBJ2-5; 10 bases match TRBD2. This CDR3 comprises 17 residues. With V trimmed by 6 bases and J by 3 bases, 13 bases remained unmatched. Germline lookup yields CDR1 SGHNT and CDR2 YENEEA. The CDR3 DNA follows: TGTGCCAGCAGATCTAACCGGCTAGCGGGAGAGAAAGAGACCCAGTACTTC. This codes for CASRSNRLAGEKETQYF.

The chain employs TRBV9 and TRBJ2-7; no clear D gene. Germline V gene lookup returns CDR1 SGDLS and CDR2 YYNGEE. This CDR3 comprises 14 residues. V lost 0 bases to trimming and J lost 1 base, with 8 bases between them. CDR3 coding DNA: TGTGCCAGCAGCGTAGAAGGCAATTCCTACGAGCAGTACTTC. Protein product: CASSVEGNSYEQYF.